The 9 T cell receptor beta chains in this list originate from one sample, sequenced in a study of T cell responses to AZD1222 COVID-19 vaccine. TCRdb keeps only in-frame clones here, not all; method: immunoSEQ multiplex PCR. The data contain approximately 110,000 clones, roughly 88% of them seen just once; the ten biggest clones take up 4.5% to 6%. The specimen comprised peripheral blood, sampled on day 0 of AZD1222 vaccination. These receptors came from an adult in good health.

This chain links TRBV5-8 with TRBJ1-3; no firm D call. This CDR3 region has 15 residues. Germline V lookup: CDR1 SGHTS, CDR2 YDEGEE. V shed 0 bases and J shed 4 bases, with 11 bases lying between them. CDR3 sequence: CASSLVTGFGNTIYF. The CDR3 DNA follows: TGTGCCAGCAGCTTGGTGACCGGGTTCGGAAACACCATATATTTT.

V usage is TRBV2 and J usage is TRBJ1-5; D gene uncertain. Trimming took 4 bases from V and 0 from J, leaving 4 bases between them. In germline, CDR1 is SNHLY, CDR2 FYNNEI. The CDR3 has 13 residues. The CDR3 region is CASSVVSNQPQHF. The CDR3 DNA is TGTGCCAGCAGTGTGGTTAGCAATCAGCCCCAGCATTTT.

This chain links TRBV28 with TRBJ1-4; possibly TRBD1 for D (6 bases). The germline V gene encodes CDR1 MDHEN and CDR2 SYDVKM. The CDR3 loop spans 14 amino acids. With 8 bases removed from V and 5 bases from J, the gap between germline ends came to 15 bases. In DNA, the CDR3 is TGTGCCAGCTGTGTAAGGGGGGGGAATGAAAAACTGTTTTTT. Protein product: CASCVRGGNEKLFF.

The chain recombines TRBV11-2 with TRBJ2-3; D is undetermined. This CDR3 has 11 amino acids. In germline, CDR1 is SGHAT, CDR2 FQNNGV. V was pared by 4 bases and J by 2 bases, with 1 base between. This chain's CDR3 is CASSSTDTQYF. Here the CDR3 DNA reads TGTGCCAGCAGCTCCACAGATACGCAGTATTTT.

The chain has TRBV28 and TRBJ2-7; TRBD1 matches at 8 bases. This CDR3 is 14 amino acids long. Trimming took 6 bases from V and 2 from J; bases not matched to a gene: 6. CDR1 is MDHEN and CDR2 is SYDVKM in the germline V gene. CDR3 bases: TGTGCCAGCAGGGCCAACAGGGGGACCTACGAGCAGTACTTC. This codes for CASRANRGTYEQYF.

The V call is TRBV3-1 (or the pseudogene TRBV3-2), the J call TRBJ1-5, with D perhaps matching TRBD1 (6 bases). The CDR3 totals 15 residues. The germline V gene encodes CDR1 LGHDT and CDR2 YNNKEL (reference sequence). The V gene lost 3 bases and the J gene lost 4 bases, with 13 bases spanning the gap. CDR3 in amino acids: CASSHRGGFNQPQHF. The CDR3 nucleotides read TGTGCCAGCAGCCACCGAGGGGGGTTTAATCAGCCCCAGCATTTT.

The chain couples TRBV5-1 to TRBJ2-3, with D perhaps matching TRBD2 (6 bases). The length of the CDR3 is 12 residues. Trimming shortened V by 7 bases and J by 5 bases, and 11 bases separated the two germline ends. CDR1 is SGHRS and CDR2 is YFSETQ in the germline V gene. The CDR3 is CASRDFLDTQYF. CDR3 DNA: TGCGCCAGCCGGGACTTTCTAGATACGCAGTATTTT.

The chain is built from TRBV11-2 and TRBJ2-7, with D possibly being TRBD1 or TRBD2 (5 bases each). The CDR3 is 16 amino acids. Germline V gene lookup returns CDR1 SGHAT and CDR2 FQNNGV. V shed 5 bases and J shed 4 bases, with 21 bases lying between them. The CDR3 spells CASSLIRDLTRYEQYF. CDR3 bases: TGTGCCAGCAGCCTGATCCGGGACCTCACAAGGTACGAGCAGTACTTC.

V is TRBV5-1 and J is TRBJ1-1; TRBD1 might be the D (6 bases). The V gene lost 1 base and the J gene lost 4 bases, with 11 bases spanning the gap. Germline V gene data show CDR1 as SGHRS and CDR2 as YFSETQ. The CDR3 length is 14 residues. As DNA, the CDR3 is TGCGCCAGCAGCTTGATCGGGGGCAGCACTGAAGCTTTCTTT. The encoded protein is CASSLIGGSTEAFF. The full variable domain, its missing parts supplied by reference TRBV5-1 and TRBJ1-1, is KAGVTQTPRYLIKTRGQQVTLSCSPISGHRSVSWYQQTPGQGLQFLFEYFSETQRNKGNFPGRFSGRQFSNSRSEMNVSTLELGDSALYLCASSLIGGSTEAFFGQGTRLTVV.